These T cell receptor beta chains were read from a single sample in a study of blood T cell repertoires in COVID-19. Some clones are missing from TCRdb's copy, which holds only in-frame ones; the method was immunoSEQ multiplex PCR. The sample yields a few hundred thousand clones, approximately 86% seen once. The specimen sequenced was peripheral blood. The receptors originated from a young woman with acute or convalescent COVID-19. Both conserved end residues are part of each CDR3. The D gene is left open where the match is weak. Only some rows state a clone size, as once, few, many or a class for expanded clones.

v_call	d_call	clone_size	cdr3_length	j_call	cdr3_aa	cdr3_nt
TRBV11-3	-	-	13	TRBJ2-2	CASSLGGAGELFF	TGTGCCAGCAGCTTAGGGGGAGCCGGGGAGCTGTTTTTT
TRBV5-1	TRBD2	-	14	TRBJ2-7	CASYPSSGSYEQYF	TGCGCCAGCTACCCCTCTAGCGGATCCTACGAGCAGTACTTC
TRBV7-9	TRBD1	-	15	TRBJ2-5	CASSSRQGVAETQYF	TGTGCCAGCAGCTCCAGACAGGGGGTTGCGGAGACCCAGTACTTC
TRBV7-2	-	-	14	TRBJ2-1	CASTLTALFHEQFF	TGTGCCAGCACCCTCACAGCTCTCTTCCATGAGCAGTTCTTC
TRBV29-1	-	once	12	TRBJ1-2	CSFEVGGKGYTF	TGCAGCTTCGAGGTCGGGGGGAAAGGCTACACCTTC
TRBV7-9	-	once	16	TRBJ1-4	CASSPGINLGHEKLFF	TGTGCCAGCAGCCCGGGGATAAATTTGGGCCATGAAAAACTGTTTTTT
TRBV30	-	-	14	TRBJ2-5	CAWSARARKETQYF	TGTGCCTGGAGCGCGAGGGCTAGGAAAGAGACCCAGTACTTC
TRBV7-6	-	-	13	TRBJ2-7	CASSLVPNREQYF	TGTGCCAGCAGCTTAGTACCGAATAGAGAGCAGTACTTC
TRBV9	-	-	14	TRBJ1-3	CASSDPGVGNTIYF	TGTGCCAGCAGCGACCCGGGGGTTGGAAACACCATATATTTT
TRBV6-5	TRBD1	once	13	TRBJ2-7	CASSPDRAYEQYF	TGTGCCAGCTCTCCGGACAGGGCATACGAGCAGTACTTC
TRBV5-1	TRBD2	-	16	TRBJ2-7	CASSGGTSGRFVEQYF	TGCGCCAGCAGCGGGGGGACTAGCGGGAGGTTTGTCGAGCAGTACTTC
TRBV27	-	few	17	TRBJ2-2	CASSSRDTQSDTGELFF	TGTGCCAGCAGCTCTCGGGACACTCAATCCGACACCGGGGAGCTGTTTTTT
TRBV19	-	once	12	TRBJ1-1	CASTQGNTEAFF	TGTGCCAGTACCCAGGGGAACACTGAAGCTTTCTTT
TRBV7-9	-	-	15	TRBJ2-3	CASSSRFQSTDTQYF	TGTGCCAGCAGCTCCCGCTTTCAGAGCACAGATACGCAGTATTTT
TRBV27	TRBD2	-	17	TRBJ2-1	CASSGLTGGRGYNEQFF	TGTGCCAGCAGTGGTCTGACGGGCGGGAGGGGATACAATGAGCAGTTCTTC
TRBV5-4	TRBD1	-	15	TRBJ1-6	CASSRTGGNNSPLHF	TGTGCCAGCAGCCGGACAGGGGGTAATAATTCACCCCTCCACTTT
TRBV11-2	TRBD1	-	14	TRBJ1-4	CASSQTGYGEKLFF	TGTGCCAGCAGCCAGACAGGGTACGGTGAAAAACTGTTTTTT
TRBV25-1	-	few	18	TRBJ2-5	CASSDRDSTIAIQETQYF	TGTGCCAGCAGTGACCGGGACTCCACCATAGCTATCCAAGAGACCCAGTACTTC
TRBV19	TRBD1	-	17	TRBJ1-2	CASSIDAQGLLVYGYTF	TGTGCCAGTAGTATAGATGCACAGGGGCTTCTGGTCTATGGCTACACCTTC